Presented here are 21 T cell receptor beta chains from one specimen sequenced in a study of Ad26.COV2.S vaccination and SARS-CoV-2 variants. Treatment here: some 20 received Ad26.COV2.S at low or high dose, single or two shots; roughly five received placebo; per-sample allocation not given. Sample collection was performed on day 63 after the first vaccine or placebo injection. Sequenced by immunoSEQ multiplex PCR; TCRdb stores in-frame clones only, minus some. The sample contains fewer than 900,000 clones, roughly 90% of which appear only once. Sequences were derived from peripheral blood, sampled in a trial of Ad26.COV2.S vaccine versus placebo. Every receptor here comes from a person aged 18-65 years who received the Ad26.COV2.S COVID-19 vaccine or a placebo.

The rearrangement links TRBV6-5 to TRBJ2-7; D perhaps matches TRBD2 (5 bases). V lost 1 base to trimming and J lost 6 bases, with 16 bases between them. Germline CDR1 is MNHEY and CDR2 is SVGAGI. This CDR3 spans 15 amino acids. The CDR3 loop is CASSYYDREDGEQYF. The CDR3 bases are TGTGCCAGCAGTTACTACGACCGGGAAGATGGCGAGCAGTACTTC.

This clone was found a few times. The V gene is TRBV7-9, the J gene TRBJ1-2; D call uncertain. The V end was cut by 0 bases, the J end by 4 bases, with 6 bases between. The CDR3 loop spans 13 amino acids. Germline V gene lookup returns CDR1 SEHNR and CDR2 FQNEAQ (reference sequence). CDR3 sequence reads: CASSLAVPYGYTF. CDR3 coding DNA: TGTGCCAGCAGCTTAGCGGTCCCCTATGGCTACACCTTC.

The rearrangement uses TRBV27 and TRBJ1-3, with D maybe TRBD1 (5 bases). CDR1 is MNHEY and CDR2 is SMNVEV in the germline V gene (reference sequence). Trimming removed 4 bases at V and 1 base at J, with 14 bases between. The CDR3 totals 16 residues. The CDR3 sequence is CASSWPGPYSGNTIYF. The DNA of the CDR3 is TGTGCCAGCAGTTGGCCGGGGCCCTATTCTGGAAACACCATATATTTT.

This chain joins TRBV6-5 and TRBJ2-1, with 9 bases matching TRBD1. In germline, CDR1 is MNHEY, CDR2 SVGAGI. The CDR3 sequence is 14 residues long. Germline trimming cut 4 bases from V and 3 bases from J; bases unmatched to any gene: 1. The CDR3 reads CASSSTGGYNEQFF. The CDR3 DNA sequence: TGTGCCAGCAGTTCGACAGGGGGCTACAATGAGCAGTTCTTC.

The chain links TRBV11-2 to TRBJ2-1; 13 nucleotides align to TRBD2. The CDR3 has 16 residues. Looked up from germline, CDR1 is SGHAT and CDR2 is FQNNGV. V shed 5 bases and J 6 bases; nucleotides not matched to a gene: 7. The CDR3 sequence: CASSIGTSGESNEQFF. CDR3 in DNA: TGTGCCAGCAGCATTGGGACTAGCGGGGAAAGCAATGAGCAGTTCTTC.

This chain uses TRBV19 with TRBJ2-2; no clear D gene. CDR3 length: 13 residues. CDR1 is LNHDA, CDR2 SQIVND, per germline (reference sequence). Trimming removed 8 bases from V and 10 bases from J, with 17 bases in between. DNA of the CDR3: TGTGCCAGTGGAGCTCAGAGAGACCTGGAGCTGTTTTTT. Its translation: CASGAQRDLELFF.

This rearrangement joins TRBV6-6 to TRBJ2-6; 9 nucleotides align to TRBD1. The CDR3 runs 16 residues. Germline V gene sequence: CDR1 MNHNY, CDR2 SVGAGI (reference sequence). V was clipped by 5 bases and J by 4 bases; unmatched bases: 6. CDR3: CASSQTGGTGANVLTF. CDR3 DNA: TGTGCCAGCAGTCAGACAGGGGGTACCGGGGCCAACGTCCTGACTTTC.

This clone has only one observation. The chain employs TRBV20-1 and TRBJ2-5; maybe TRBD2 (6 bases). The germline V gene has CDR1 DFQATT and CDR2 SNEGSKA (reference sequence). Trimming removed 3 bases at V and 4 bases at J, with 15 bases between. The CDR3 covers 14 residues. The CDR3 DNA sequence: TGCAGTGCTAGTCGGGAGCGGGTACGAGAGACCCAGTACTTC. The encoded protein is CSASRERVRETQYF.

The chain uses TRBV5-1 and TRBJ2-5; no clear D gene. There are 14 residues in the CDR3. Trimming shortened V by 0 bases and J by 2 bases, and 8 bases separated the two germline ends. Per germline, CDR1 SGHRS and CDR2 YFSETQ. CDR3 bases: TGCGCCAGCAGCTTGGGGGGTGAACAAGAGACCCAGTACTTC. It encodes CASSLGGEQETQYF.

This clone appeared a single time. Other DNA sequences in the same sample also yield this CDR3. The J gene is TRBJ2-5, the V gene TRBV5-1, with D possibly matching TRBD1 (6 bases). Trimming shortened V by 2 bases and J by 2 bases, and 7 bases separated the two germline ends. CDR1 and CDR2 (germline): SGHRS, YFSETQ. This CDR3 comprises 13 residues. The CDR3 here is CASSLQGQETQYF. CDR3 nucleotide sequence: TGCGCCAGCAGCTTACAGGGTCAAGAGACCCAGTACTTC.

This clone was counted a few times. V usage is TRBV10-1 and J usage is TRBJ2-7; tentative D call: TRBD2 (6 bases). This CDR3 has 14 amino acids. V gave up 0 bases and J gave up 2 bases, with 8 bases separating them. Germline CDR1 and CDR2: WNHNN and SYGVQD (reference sequence). CDR3: CASSESLAAYEQYF. The CDR3 DNA is TGCGCCAGCAGTGAGTCACTAGCCGCCTACGAGCAGTACTTC.

In the case of this clone: Other DNA sequences in this specimen translate into the identical CDR3. The chain recombines TRBV5-1 with TRBJ2-5, with D possibly matching TRBD2 (6 bases). From germline, CDR1 is SGHRS and CDR2 YFSETQ. Trimming pared 5 bases from V and 5 bases from J, leaving 7 bases between. This CDR3 comprises 11 residues. Written as DNA, the CDR3 is TGCGCCAGCAGTGGGGGGGAGACCCAGTACTTC. The encoded protein is CASSGGETQYF. The whole variable domain, remainder taken from reference TRBV5-1 and TRBJ2-5, is KAGVTQTPRYLIKTRGQQVTLSCSPISGHRSVSWYQQTPGQGLQFLFEYFSETQRNKGNFPGRFSGRQFSNSRSEMNVSTLELGDSALYLCASSGGETQYFGPGTRLLVL.

J is TRBJ2-1 and V is TRBV5-1; no definite D call. Between the trimmed V and J ends, which lost 4 bases and 0 bases, there was a span of 11 bases. This CDR3 is built from 15 residues. Germline V gene data show CDR1 as SGHRS and CDR2 as YFSETQ. The CDR3 DNA is TGCGCCAGCAGCACTTTGGGCCTCTCCTACAATGAGCAGTTCTTC. This gives the protein CASSTLGLSYNEQFF.

The rearrangement links TRBV7-6 to TRBJ1-6, with 7 bases lining up with TRBD1. The CDR3 is made up of 15 amino acids. Trimming took 5 bases from V and 5 from J; bases not matched to a gene: 6. Germline V lookup: CDR1 SGHVS, CDR2 FNYEAQ. The chain's CDR3 is CASSPGTVNNSPLHF. CDR3 in DNA: TGTGCCAGCAGCCCAGGGACAGTGAATAATTCACCCCTCCACTTT.

The V call is TRBV10-1, the J call TRBJ2-2; 8 bases are shared with TRBD2. CDR1 and CDR2 from the germline V gene are WNHNN and SYGVQD (reference sequence). With V trimmed by 3 bases and J by 1 base, 1 base remained unmatched. The CDR3 consists of 15 residues. Here the CDR3 DNA reads TGCGCCAGCAGTGAACTAGCGGAGAACACCGGGGAGCTGTTTTTT. It translates to CASSELAENTGELFF.

The chain carries TRBV4-3 and TRBJ2-2, with D perhaps matching TRBD2 (6 bases). Germline-derived CDR1 and CDR2 are LGHNA and YSLEER. The CDR3 is made up of 16 amino acids. V lost 0 bases and J lost 7, with 15 bases in between. The CDR3 reads CASSQESAGLDGELFF. CDR3 nucleotides: TGCGCCAGCAGCCAAGAATCTGCGGGGCTGGACGGGGAGCTGTTTTTT.

This clone came up once. The rearrangement joins TRBV7-3 to TRBJ2-1; no clear D gene. Germline V gene sequence: CDR1 SGHTA, CDR2 FQGTGA. V was cut by 5 bases and J by 5 bases, with 19 bases left in between. The CDR3 is 16 amino acids. CDR3 in amino acids: CASSPVAWVRDNEQFF. CDR3 bases: TGTGCCAGCAGCCCCGTTGCTTGGGTTCGGGACAATGAGCAGTTCTTC. Full variable domain (remainder filled in from reference TRBV7-3 and TRBJ2-1): GAGVSQTPSNKVTEKGKYVELRCDPISGHTALYWYRQSLGQGPEFLIYFQGTGAADDSGLPNDRFFAVRPEGSVSTLKIQRTERGDSAVYLCASSPVAWVRDNEQFFGPGTRLTVL.

J is TRBJ1-1 and V is TRBV5-1; the D gene is possibly TRBD1 (6 bases). Trimming took 3 bases from V and 1 from J, leaving 13 bases between them. The CDR3 sequence is 15 residues long. Germline V lookup: CDR1 SGHRS, CDR2 YFSETQ. The CDR3 loop reads CASSSQGLPNTEAFF. The CDR3, as DNA: TGCGCCAGCAGCTCCCAGGGGCTGCCGAACACTGAAGCTTTCTTT.

This chain joins TRBV18 and TRBJ1-3; D remains unclear. Trimming left V 3 bases short and J 1 base short, with 10 bases between. The V gene's germline CDR1 is KGHSH and CDR2 LQKENI. The CDR3 contains 15 residues. DNA of the CDR3: TGTGCCAGCTCACCCGGGCCAGCTTCTGGAAACACCATATATTTT. Its translation: CASSPGPASGNTIYF.

The J gene is TRBJ2-1, the V gene TRBV7-3; unclear D gene. This CDR3 comprises 15 residues. Trimming left V 4 bases short and J 0 bases short, with 10 bases between. CDR1 and CDR2 (germline): SGHTA, FQGTGA. CDR3 coding DNA: TGTGCCAGCAGCTCCCTCGCGAGCTCCTACAATGAGCAGTTCTTC. Amino acid sequence: CASSSLASSYNEQFF.

J is TRBJ2-5 and V is TRBV14, with 7 bases matching TRBD1. With 5 bases clipped from V and 1 base from J, the junction kept 7 bases outside the gene matches. Per germline, CDR1 SGHDN and CDR2 FVKESK. The CDR3 is 15 residues long. CDR3 protein: CASSTQTGRQETQYF. The CDR3 region has the DNA TGTGCCAGCAGCACACAGACAGGGCGCCAAGAGACCCAGTACTTC.